This record covers a single T cell receptor (beta chain). Its matching antigen is unknown. TCRdb passed the reads through MiXCR, listing each CDR3 protein once. The sample lists under 70,000 distinct CDR3 sequences; about a third were seen once. This entry belongs to a study of T cell repertoires in cytomegalovirus infection. Whole-study context: Indicated by public TCR beta signatures were CMV infection and matching HLA type.

Germline CDR1 MNHEY, CDR2 SVGAGI. The CDR3 length is 16 residues. The V and J ends lost 0 bases and 7 bases respectively, with 16 bases between them. General study findings and limits: CMV-specific TCR beta clonotypes restricted by HLA-C dominated the ex vivo response. Individuals carrying CMV plus the relevant HLA were identified by cumulative frequency of public TCR beta families.

This sequence originates from a human donor in good health (CMV status not recorded). Some clones in this sample may be carry-over from other donors' samples. Input material: PBMCs, sequenced either directly or after in vitro stimulation (not recorded which). The chain couples TRBV6-5 to TRBJ2-1; no firm D call. The CDR3 DNA follows: TGTGCCAGCAGTTACTCGGCTTACGGGCCCAATAATGAGCAGTTCTTC. It is translated as CASSYSAYGPNNEQFF.